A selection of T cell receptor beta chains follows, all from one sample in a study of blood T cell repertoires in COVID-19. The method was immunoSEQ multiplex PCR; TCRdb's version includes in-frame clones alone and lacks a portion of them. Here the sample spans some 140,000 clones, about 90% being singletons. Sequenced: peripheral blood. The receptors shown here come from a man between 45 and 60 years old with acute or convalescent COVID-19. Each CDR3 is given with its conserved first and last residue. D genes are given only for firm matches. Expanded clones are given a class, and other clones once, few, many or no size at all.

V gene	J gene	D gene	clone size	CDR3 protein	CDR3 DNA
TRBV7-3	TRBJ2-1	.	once	CASSGSGYNEQFF	TGTGCCAGCAGTGGCAGTGGTTACAATGAGCAGTTCTTC
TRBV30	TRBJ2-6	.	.	CAWSVGRAGANVLTF	TGTGCCTGGAGTGTAGGCCGGGCTGGGGCCAACGTCCTGACTTTC
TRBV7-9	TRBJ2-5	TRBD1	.	CASSHGTAQETQYF	TGTGCCAGCAGCCACGGGACAGCACAAGAGACCCAGTACTTC
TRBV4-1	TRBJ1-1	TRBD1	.	CASSRPPQGTDTEAFF	TGCGCCAGCAGCCGCCCGCCCCAAGGGACAGACACTGAAGCTTTCTTT
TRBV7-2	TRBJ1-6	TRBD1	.	CASRGGAYNSPLHF	TGTGCCAGCAGAGGGGGCGCCTATAATTCACCCCTCCACTTT
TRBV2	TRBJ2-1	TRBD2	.	CASRRAGGVNEQFF	TGTGCCAGCAGACGGGCGGGGGGCGTGAATGAGCAGTTCTTC
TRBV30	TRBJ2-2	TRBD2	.	CAWRGRKGGAGELFF	TGTGCCTGGAGAGGGAGAAAGGGAGGGGCCGGGGAGCTGTTTTTT
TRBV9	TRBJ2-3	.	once	CASSLARTDTQYF	TGTGCCAGCAGCCTCGCCCGGACAGATACGCAGTATTTT
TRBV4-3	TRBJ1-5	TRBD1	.	CASSQDRQGAWPQHF	TGCGCCAGCAGCCAAGATCGACAGGGGGCATGGCCCCAGCATTTT
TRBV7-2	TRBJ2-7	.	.	CASSLTGYYEQYF	TGTGCCAGCAGCTTAACAGGGTACTACGAGCAGTACTTC
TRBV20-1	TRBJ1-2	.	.	CSAPRGYGYTF	TGCAGTGCTCCGCGAGGCTATGGCTACACCTTC
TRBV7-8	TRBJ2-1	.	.	CASSLGGGQYNEQFF	TGTGCCAGCAGCTTAGGGGGGGGCCAATACAATGAGCAGTTCTTC
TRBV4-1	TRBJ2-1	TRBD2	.	CASSQAGGLRPPRDEQFF	TGCGCCAGCAGCCAAGCGGGGGGGTTGAGACCCCCGCGGGATGAGCAGTTCTTC
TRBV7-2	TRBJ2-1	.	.	CASSLSREDIDEQFF	TGTGCCAGCAGCTTATCTCGCGAAGATATCGATGAGCAGTTCTTC
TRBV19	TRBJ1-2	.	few	CASSMDSKNYGYTF	TGTGCCAGTAGTATGGACAGCAAGAACTATGGCTACACCTTC
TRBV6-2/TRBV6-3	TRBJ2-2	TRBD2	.	CASSYSFSGSPGELFF	TGTGCCAGCAGTTACTCGTTTAGCGGGAGCCCCGGGGAGCTGTTTTTT
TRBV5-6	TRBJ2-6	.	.	CASSIRTVKGSSGANVLTF	TGTGCCAGCAGCATCCGGACAGTCAAAGGTTCCTCTGGGGCCAACGTCCTGACTTTC
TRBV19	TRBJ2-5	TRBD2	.	CASSSRARLAGGQETQYF	TGTGCCAGTAGTTCCCGAGCCAGACTAGCGGGGGGCCAAGAGACCCAGTACTTC
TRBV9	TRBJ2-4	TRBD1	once	CASSPGQGGKNIQYF	TGTGCCAGCAGCCCGGGACAGGGCGGCAAAAACATTCAGTACTTC
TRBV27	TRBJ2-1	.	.	CASSSPDGGGHNEQFF	TGTGCCAGCAGTTCCCCTGACGGAGGCGGCCACAATGAGCAGTTCTTC
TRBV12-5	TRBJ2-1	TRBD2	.	CASGFRRTSSGGNNEQFF	TGTGCTAGTGGTTTCCGACGAACCTCTAGCGGGGGGAACAATGAGCAGTTCTTC
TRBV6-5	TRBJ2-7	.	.	CASRPYSGYEQYF	TGTGCCAGCAGGCCATACTCTGGTTACGAGCAGTACTTC
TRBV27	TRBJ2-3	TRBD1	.	CASSSTTGNTDTQYF	TGTGCCAGCAGTTCTACGACAGGGAACACAGATACGCAGTATTTT
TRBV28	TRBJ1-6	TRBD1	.	CASSQGGNSPLHF	TGTGCCAGCAGCCAGGGGGGAAATTCACCCCTCCACTTT